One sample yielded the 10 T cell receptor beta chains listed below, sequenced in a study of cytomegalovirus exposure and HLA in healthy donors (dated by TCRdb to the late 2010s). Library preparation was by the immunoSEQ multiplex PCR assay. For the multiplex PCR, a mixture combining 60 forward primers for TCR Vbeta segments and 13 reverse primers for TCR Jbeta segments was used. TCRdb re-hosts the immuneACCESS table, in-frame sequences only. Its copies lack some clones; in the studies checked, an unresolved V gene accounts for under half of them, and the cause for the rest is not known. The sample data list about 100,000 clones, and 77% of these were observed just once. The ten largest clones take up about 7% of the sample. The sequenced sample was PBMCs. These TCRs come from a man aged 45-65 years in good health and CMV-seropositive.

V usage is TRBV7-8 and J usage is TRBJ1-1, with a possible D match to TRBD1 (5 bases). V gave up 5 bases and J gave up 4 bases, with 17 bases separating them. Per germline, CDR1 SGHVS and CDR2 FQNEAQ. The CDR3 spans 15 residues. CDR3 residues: CASSRSRGLSTEAFF. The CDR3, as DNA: TGTGCCAGCAGCCGTTCGCGGGGCTTGAGCACTGAAGCTTTCTTT.

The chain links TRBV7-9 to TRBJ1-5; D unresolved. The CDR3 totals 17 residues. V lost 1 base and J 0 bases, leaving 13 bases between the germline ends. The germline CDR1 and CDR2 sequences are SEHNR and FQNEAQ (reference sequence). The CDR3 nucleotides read TGTGCCAGCAGCTTAGGGCAGGCTCGAAATAGCAATCAGCCCCAGCATTTT. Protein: CASSLGQARNSNQPQHF.

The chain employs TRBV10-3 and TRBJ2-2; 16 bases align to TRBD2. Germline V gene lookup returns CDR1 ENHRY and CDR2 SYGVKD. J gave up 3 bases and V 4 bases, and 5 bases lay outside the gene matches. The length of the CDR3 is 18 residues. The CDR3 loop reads CAISGGTSGGAYTGELFF. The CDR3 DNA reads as TGTGCCATCAGTGGGGGGACTAGCGGGGGGGCCTACACCGGGGAGCTGTTTTTT.

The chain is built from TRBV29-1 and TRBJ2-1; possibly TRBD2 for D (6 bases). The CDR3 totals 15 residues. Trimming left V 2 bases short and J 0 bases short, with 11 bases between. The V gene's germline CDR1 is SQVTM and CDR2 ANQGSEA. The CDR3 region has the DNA TGCAGCGTTGAATGGCGGGACCGCTCCTACAATGAGCAGTTCTTC. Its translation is CSVEWRDRSYNEQFF.

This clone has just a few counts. CDR3 DNA: TGTGCCAGCAGCTTGGATGTGGCCCCCACCACAGATACGCAGTATTTT. This encodes CASSLDVAPTTDTQYF. V usage is TRBV5-4 and J usage is TRBJ2-3; no definite D call. V lost 0 bases and J 2 bases, leaving 13 bases between the germline ends. Germline CDR1 SGHNT, CDR2 YYREEE (reference sequence). The CDR3 length is 16 residues.

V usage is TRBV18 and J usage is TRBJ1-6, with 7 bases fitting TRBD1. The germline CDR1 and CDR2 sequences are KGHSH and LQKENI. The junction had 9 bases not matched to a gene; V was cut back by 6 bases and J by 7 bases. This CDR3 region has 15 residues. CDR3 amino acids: CASSLAEGANSPLHF. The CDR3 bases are TGTGCCAGCTCCCTCGCTGAGGGGGCCAATTCACCCCTCCACTTT.

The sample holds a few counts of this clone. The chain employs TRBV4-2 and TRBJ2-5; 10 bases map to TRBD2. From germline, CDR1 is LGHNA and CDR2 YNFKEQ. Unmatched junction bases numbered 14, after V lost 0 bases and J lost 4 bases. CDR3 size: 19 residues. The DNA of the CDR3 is TGTGCCAGCAGCCAAGACCTACTGGGGAGCGGGGGGGCCGGAGAGACCCAGTACTTC. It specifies CASSQDLLGSGGAGETQYF.

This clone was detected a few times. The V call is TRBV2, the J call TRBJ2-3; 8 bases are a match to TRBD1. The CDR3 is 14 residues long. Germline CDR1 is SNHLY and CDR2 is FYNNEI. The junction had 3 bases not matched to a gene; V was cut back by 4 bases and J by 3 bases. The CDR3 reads CASSAGGATDTQYF. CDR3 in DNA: TGTGCCAGCAGTGCAGGGGGCGCGACAGATACGCAGTATTTT.

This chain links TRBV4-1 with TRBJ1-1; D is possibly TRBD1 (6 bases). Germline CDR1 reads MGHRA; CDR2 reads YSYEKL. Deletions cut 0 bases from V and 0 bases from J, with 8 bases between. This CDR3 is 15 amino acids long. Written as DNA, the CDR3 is TGCGCCAGCAGCCAAGATCAGGGGATGAACACTGAAGCTTTCTTT. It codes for CASSQDQGMNTEAFF.

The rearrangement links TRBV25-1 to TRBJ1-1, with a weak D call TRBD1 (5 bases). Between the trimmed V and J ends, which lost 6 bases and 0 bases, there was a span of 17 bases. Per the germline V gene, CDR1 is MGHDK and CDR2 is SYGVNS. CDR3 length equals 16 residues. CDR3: CASRGGVGRMNTEAFF. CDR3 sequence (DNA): TGTGCCAGCAGGGGGGGGGTGGGGCGAATGAACACTGAAGCTTTCTTT.